Presented here are 13 T cell receptor beta chains from one specimen sequenced in a study of cytomegalovirus exposure and HLA in healthy donors. A multiplex PCR was run with 60 Vbeta primers and 13 Jbeta primers. Sequencing used immunoSEQ multiplex PCR; TCRdb keeps in-frame clones, though not all of them. The repertoire holds a few hundred thousand clones, with about four fifths as singletons. Sample: PBMCs. The receptors were gathered from a woman aged 40 to 55 in good health and CMV-seropositive.

J is TRBJ1-4 and V is TRBV7-9, with D perhaps TRBD1 (6 bases). This CDR3 comprises 15 residues. Germline V gene data show CDR1 as SEHNR and CDR2 as FQNEAQ (reference sequence). The germline V and J ends were trimmed by 4 bases and 4 bases, with 13 bases remaining between them. DNA of the CDR3: TGTGCCAGCAGCTCTGGGACAACCAGTAATGAAAAACTGTTTTTT. As protein: CASSSGTTSNEKLFF. Supplemented by reference TRBV7-9 and TRBJ1-4, the full variable domain reads DTGVSQNPRHKITKRGQNVTFRCDPISEHNRLYWYRQTLGQGPEFLTYFQNEAQLEKSRLLSDRFSAERPKGSFSTLEIQRTEQGDSAMYLCASSSGTTSNEKLFFGSGTQLSVL.

This sequence joins TRBV9 and TRBJ2-7, with D perhaps matching TRBD2 (5 bases). The V and J ends lost 0 bases and 2 bases respectively, with 12 bases between them. The CDR3 runs 15 residues. Looked up from germline, CDR1 is SGDLS and CDR2 is YYNGEE. The CDR3 DNA reads TGTGCCAGCAGCGTAGAGGCAGCGGAAGCCTACGAGCAGTACTTC. This sequence encodes CASSVEAAEAYEQYF.

A single count supports this clone. The chain couples TRBV18 to TRBJ1-4; D uncertain. The CDR3 extends over 16 amino acids. Germline CDR1 KGHSH, CDR2 LQKENI. V lost 6 bases to trimming and J lost 4 bases, with 18 bases between them. CDR3 sequence (DNA): TGTGCCAGCTCCGCCTCACTCTCGGGTGATAATGAAAAACTGTTTTTT. This codes for CASSASLSGDNEKLFF. The full variable domain, completed using reference TRBV18 and TRBJ1-4, is NAGVMQNPRHLVRRRGQEARLRCSPMKGHSHVYWYRQLPEEGLKFMVYLQKENIIDESGMPKERFSAEFPKEGPSILRIQQVVRGDSAAYFCASSASLSGDNEKLFFGSGTQLSVL.

The V call is TRBV28, the J call TRBJ1-3; no reliable D call. Trimming removed 7 bases at V and 1 base at J, with 17 bases between. CDR3 length: 16 residues. The germline V gene has CDR1 MDHEN and CDR2 SYDVKM. CDR3 DNA: TGTGCCAGCACCCTCTACCTAACGGGATCTGGAAACACCATATATTTT. Amino acids: CASTLYLTGSGNTIYF.

The V and J genes are TRBV9 and TRBJ2-7; 9 nucleotides agree with TRBD1. The V segment lost 9 bases and the J segment 4 bases; nucleotides outside the gene matches: 11. CDR1 and CDR2 (germline): SGDLS, YYNGEE. The CDR3 is made up of 14 amino acids. The DNA of the CDR3 is TGTGCCACCAAGGGGCGGGACAGGGTTTACGAGCAGTACTTC. Translating gives CATKGRDRVYEQYF.

V usage is TRBV19 and J usage is TRBJ1-1; 9 nucleotides agree with TRBD1. Germline V gene data show CDR1 as LNHDA and CDR2 as SQIVND (reference sequence). The junction had 8 bases not matched to a gene; V was cut back by 9 bases and J by 3 bases. The length of the CDR3 is 14 residues. CDR3 sequence (DNA): TGTGCCAGCTCCACCACAGGGGGCGACACTGAAGCTTTCTTT. It translates to CASSTTGGDTEAFF.

This chain connects TRBV11-3 to TRBJ2-1; 10 nucleotides match TRBD1. CDR3 size: 17 residues. Looked up from germline, CDR1 is SGHNT and CDR2 is YENEEA. Losses at the gene ends were 2 bases for V and 2 bases for J; bases not matched to a gene: 6. This CDR3 reads CASSLPLDRGAYNEQFF. The CDR3 DNA is TGTGCCAGCAGCTTACCCTTGGACAGGGGGGCCTACAATGAGCAGTTCTTC.

A single count supports this clone. The chain has TRBV27 and TRBJ1-2, with D maybe TRBD1 (6 bases). CDR3 length: 13 residues. V lost 8 bases and J 5 bases, leaving 15 bases between the germline ends. Per germline, CDR1 MNHEY and CDR2 SMNVEV (reference sequence). The CDR3 DNA reads as TGTGCCAGCTTCGATTATACAGGGTATGGCTACACCTTC. Protein: CASFDYTGYGYTF.

The chain couples TRBV11-3 to TRBJ2-4; TRBD1 matches at 11 bases. Germline lookup yields CDR1 SGHNT and CDR2 YENEEA. This CDR3 region has 20 residues. The junction had 19 bases not matched to a gene; V was cut back by 5 bases and J by 4 bases. CDR3 nucleotide sequence: TGTGCCAGCAGCGCTCCCTGGGACAGGGGGACCCTAGAGGCTAAAAACATTCAGTACTTC. Its protein is CASSAPWDRGTLEAKNIQYF.

The J gene is TRBJ1-2, the V gene TRBV19; 10 bases fit TRBD1. The ends lost 3 bases at V and 6 bases at J; junction bases unmatched: 10. The CDR3 sequence is 16 residues long. Germline CDR1 LNHDA, CDR2 SQIVND (reference sequence). CDR3 sequence (DNA): TGTGCCAGTAGTATCCAGACAGGGGGCGTCTCTAATGGCTACACCTTC. Translating it yields CASSIQTGGVSNGYTF.

The chain is built from TRBV19 and TRBJ1-5; 8 nucleotides line up with TRBD1. The J segment lost 2 bases and the V segment lost 1 base, leaving 10 bases of the junction unmatched. Germline V gives CDR1 LNHDA, CDR2 SQIVND (reference sequence). The length of the CDR3 is 18 residues. CDR3 sequence reads: CASSIALRGRSGNQPQHF. The CDR3 DNA follows: TGTGCCAGTAGTATAGCCCTCAGGGGGCGAAGCGGCAATCAGCCCCAGCATTTT.

This clone showed up just once. The CDR3 protein is CAWSAQVGYEQYF. The CDR3 DNA follows: TGTGCCTGGAGTGCCCAGGTAGGTTACGAGCAGTACTTC. The genes are TRBV30 and TRBJ2-5; D unclear. Judging by the DNA end, TRBJ2-7 fits better; the J call may be wrong. Germline CDR1 reads GTSNPN; CDR2 reads SVGIG (reference sequence). There are 13 residues in the CDR3.

The V and J genes are TRBV10-3 and TRBJ2-1, with D possibly being TRBD2 (5 bases). Trimming removed 3 bases at V and 5 bases at J, with 17 bases between. Germline V lookup: CDR1 ENHRY, CDR2 SYGVKD. This CDR3 is 16 amino acids long. CDR3 DNA sequence: TGTGCCATCAGTGATACCGGGAAAGCCGTCCACAATGAGCAGTTCTTC. Amino acids: CAISDTGKAVHNEQFF.